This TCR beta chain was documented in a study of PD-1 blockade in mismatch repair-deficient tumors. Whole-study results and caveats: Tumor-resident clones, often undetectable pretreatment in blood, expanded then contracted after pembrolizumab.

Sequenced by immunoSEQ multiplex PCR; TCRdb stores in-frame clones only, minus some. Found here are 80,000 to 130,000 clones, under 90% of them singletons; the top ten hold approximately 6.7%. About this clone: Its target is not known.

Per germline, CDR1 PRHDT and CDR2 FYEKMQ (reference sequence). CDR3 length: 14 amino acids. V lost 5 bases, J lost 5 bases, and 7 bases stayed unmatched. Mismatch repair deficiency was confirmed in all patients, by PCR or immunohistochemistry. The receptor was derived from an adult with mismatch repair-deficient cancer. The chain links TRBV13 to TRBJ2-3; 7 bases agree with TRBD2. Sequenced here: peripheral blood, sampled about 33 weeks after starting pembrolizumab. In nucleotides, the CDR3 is TGTGCCAGCAGCACGCGGGAGTTGCAAGATACGCAGTATTTT. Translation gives CASSTRELQDTQYF.